This TCR beta chain is drawn from a study of chemoradiotherapy in HPV16-positive cancers (dated by TCRdb to 2021 to 2024). Background on the whole study: Candidate HPV-specific T-cell clones and common TCR motifs were defined by functional T-cell assays performed on cells from a couple of HPV16-positive patients. The study asked whether T-cell immunity to the HPV oncoproteins E6 and E7 changes during chemoradiotherapy and whether this immunity affects survival. The candidate HPV-specific TCRs and motifs were then tracked in TCR repertoires from over 80 patients with HPV-related cancers.

Results the study describes overall, beyond this receptor: Expansion of candidate HPV-specific clones and E7-related TCR motifs was observed in the tumor microenvironment during treatment, whereas no such expansion was observed for non-HPV-specific T cells. Among HPV16-positive patients, expansion of HPV-responsive T cells during chemoradiotherapy was associated with better recurrence-free survival. The functional definition of HPV-specific T cells came from only two HPV16-positive patients, and the survival association was reported for HPV16-positive patients.

From a lookup of the germline V gene, CDR1 and CDR2 are SGHVS and FNYEAQ. The CDR3 sequence holds 18 residues, the cysteine and phenylalanine included. Solely the CDR3 DNA is kept, with 54 bases framed from the first base. V is cut by 1 base and J by 4 bases, and the space between the germline ends is 20 bases. Repertoires were sampled repeatedly over the course of chemoradiotherapy so that clonal expansion in the tumor microenvironment could be followed. Libraries were built with the immunoSEQ multiplex PCR assay. TCRdb holds this immuneACCESS table with in-frame rearrangements only. Some clones are missing; in checked studies, unresolved V genes explain under half, and the rest has no known cause. The sample yields about 2,200 clones; around 80% were counted once. The ten most abundant clones make up around 5.1% of the sample. On this clone itself: Its antigen is still unknown. No base-level quality is on record; no much larger clone is a single base apart.

The chain couples TRBV7-6 to TRBJ1-3; TRBD1 is a possible D gene, resting on 5 matching bases. Specimen: tumor tissue, collected from a patient who underwent chemoradiotherapy. The TCR sequence derives from a human donor with HPV-associated anogenital cancer. The nucleotides are TGTGCCAGCAGCTTAGGAGGGGCACCACCTTTGCCGGGAAACACCATATATTTT. Translated, this is CASSLGGAPPLPGNTIYF.